This entry describes one T cell receptor beta chain. No antigen is known for it. Per germline, CDR1 SGHRS and CDR2 YFSETQ. Unmatched junction bases numbered 9, after V lost 4 bases and J lost 4 bases. The CDR3 runs 15 residues. These data belong to a study of memory CD4+ T cells and cytomegalovirus serostatus. General study points: The CMV-associated TCR signature appears largely within the CD4+ memory repertoire. Median bootstrapped AUC for CMV status was around 0.96 originally, around 0.91 US-trained.

In the study's own analysis: Out-of-frame sequences were removed, leaving about 2.2 million distinct TCRbeta sequences. TCRdb keeps only in-frame clones here, not all; method: immunoSEQ multiplex PCR. V, J and clone size are those of that table, while D and trimming were read from the DNA. There are around 50,000 clones in the sample; roughly four fifths occur only once, and around 1.2% lies in the top ten. The sort gate was single viable CD3+CD4+CD8-CD45RO+ cells for memory CD4+ T cells. The source of this sequence is an adult in good health and CMV-seropositive. The sequencing sample was made of memory CD4+ T cells from blood. This sequence joins TRBV5-1 and TRBJ2-3, with 7 bases that match TRBD2. CDR3 in amino acids: CASSPVGEGADTQYF. The CDR3 nucleotides are TGCGCCAGCAGCCCTGTAGGGGAGGGTGCAGATACGCAGTATTTT.